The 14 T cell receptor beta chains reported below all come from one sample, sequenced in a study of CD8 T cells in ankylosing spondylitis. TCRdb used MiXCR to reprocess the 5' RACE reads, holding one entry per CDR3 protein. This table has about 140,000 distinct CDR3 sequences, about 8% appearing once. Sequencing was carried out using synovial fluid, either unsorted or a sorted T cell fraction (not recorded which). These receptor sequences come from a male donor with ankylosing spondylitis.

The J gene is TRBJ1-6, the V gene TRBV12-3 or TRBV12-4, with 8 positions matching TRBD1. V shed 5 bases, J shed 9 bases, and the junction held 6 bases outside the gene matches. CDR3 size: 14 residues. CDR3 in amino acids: CASSRQGLVSPLHF. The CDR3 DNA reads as TGTGCCAGCAGTCGACAGGGGTTGGTTTCACCCCTCCACTTT.

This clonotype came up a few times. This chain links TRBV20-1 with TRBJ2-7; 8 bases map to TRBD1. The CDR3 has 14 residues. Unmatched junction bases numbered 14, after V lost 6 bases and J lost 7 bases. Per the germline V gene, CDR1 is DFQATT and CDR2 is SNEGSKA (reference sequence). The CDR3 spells CSAPDRGPTLEQYF. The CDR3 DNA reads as TGCAGTGCGCCTGACAGGGGACCTACGTTGGAGCAGTACTTC.

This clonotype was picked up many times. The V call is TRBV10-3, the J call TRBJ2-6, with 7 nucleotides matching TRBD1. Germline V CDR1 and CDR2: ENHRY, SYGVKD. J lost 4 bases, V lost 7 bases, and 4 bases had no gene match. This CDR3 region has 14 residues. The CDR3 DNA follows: TGTGCCATCAAACAGGGGTGGGGGGCCAACGTCCTGACTTTC. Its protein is CAIKQGWGANVLTF.

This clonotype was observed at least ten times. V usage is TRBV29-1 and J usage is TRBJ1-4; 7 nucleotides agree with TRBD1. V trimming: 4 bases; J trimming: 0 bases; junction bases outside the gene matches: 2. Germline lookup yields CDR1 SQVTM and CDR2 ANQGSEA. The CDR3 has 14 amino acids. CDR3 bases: TGCAGCGTTGCTCAGGGGGCAACTAATGAAAAACTGTTTTTT. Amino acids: CSVAQGATNEKLFF. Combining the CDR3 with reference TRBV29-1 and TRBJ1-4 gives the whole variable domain SAVISQKPSRDICQRGTSLTIQCQVDSQVTMMFWYRQQPGQSLTLIATANQGSEATYESGFVIDKFPISRPNLTFSTLTVSNMSPEDSSIYLCSVAQGATNEKLFFGSGTQLSVL.

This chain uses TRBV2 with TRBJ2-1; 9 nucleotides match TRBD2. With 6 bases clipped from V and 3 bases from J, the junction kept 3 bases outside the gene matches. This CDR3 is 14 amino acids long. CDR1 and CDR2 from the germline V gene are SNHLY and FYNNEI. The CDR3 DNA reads TGTGCCAGCAGGGCGGGGGGGCTCTACAATGAGCAGTTCTTC. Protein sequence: CASRAGGLYNEQFF.

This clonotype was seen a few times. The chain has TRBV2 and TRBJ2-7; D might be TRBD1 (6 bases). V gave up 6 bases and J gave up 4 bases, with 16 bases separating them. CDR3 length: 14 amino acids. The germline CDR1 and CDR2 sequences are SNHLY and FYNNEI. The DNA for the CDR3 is TGTGCCAGCAGGAGTTACAGGGCCGGTTACGAGCAGTACTTC. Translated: CASRSYRAGYEQYF.

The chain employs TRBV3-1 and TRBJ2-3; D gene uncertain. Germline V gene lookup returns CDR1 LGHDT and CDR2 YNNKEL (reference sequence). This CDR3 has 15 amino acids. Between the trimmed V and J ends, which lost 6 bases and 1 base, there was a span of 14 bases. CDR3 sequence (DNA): TGTGCCAGCAGTCCGGGTCAGGCGGGCACAGATACGCAGTATTTT. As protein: CASSPGQAGTDTQYF.

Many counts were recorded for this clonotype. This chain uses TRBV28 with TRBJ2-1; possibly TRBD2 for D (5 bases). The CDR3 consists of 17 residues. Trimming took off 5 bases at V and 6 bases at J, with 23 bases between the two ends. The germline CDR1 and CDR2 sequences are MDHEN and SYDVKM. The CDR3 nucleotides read TGTGCCAGCAGTCGCCTTGGGGTGGGAGCGTCCGGCAATGAGCAGTTCTTC. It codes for CASSRLGVGASGNEQFF.

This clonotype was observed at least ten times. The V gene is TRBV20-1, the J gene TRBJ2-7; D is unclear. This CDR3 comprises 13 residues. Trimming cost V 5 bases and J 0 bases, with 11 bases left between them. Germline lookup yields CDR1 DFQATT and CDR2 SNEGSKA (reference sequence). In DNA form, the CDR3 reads TGCAGTGCTCTCCGTCCTAGCTCCTACGAGCAGTACTTC. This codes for CSALRPSSYEQYF.

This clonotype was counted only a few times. The CDR3 DNA follows: TGTGCCAGCAGCCAACAGGGAAGGAGCACTGAAGCTTTCTTT. It codes for CASSQQGRSTEAFF. The chain couples TRBV14 to TRBJ1-1; maybe TRBD1 (5 bases). The germline CDR1 and CDR2 sequences are SGHDN and FVKESK. The CDR3 consists of 14 residues. V lost 2 bases to trimming and J lost 4 bases, with 11 bases between them. The full variable domain, completed using reference TRBV14 and TRBJ1-1, is EAGVTQFPSHSVIEKGQTVTLRCDPISGHDNLYWYRRVMGKEIKFLLHFVKESKQDESGMPNNRFLAERTGGTYSTLKVQPAELEDSGVYFCASSQQGRSTEAFFGQGTRLTVV.

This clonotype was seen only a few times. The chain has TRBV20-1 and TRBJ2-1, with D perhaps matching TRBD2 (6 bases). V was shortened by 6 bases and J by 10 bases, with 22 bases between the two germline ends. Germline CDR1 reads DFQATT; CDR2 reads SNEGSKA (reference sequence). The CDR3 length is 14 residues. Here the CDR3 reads CSANTQASDREQFF. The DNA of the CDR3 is TGCAGTGCAAATACCCAGGCTAGCGACCGAGAGCAGTTCTTC.

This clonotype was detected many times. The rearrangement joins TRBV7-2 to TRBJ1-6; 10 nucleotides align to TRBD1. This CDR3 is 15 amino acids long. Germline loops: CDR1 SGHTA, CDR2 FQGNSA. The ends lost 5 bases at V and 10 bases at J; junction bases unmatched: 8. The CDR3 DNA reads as TGTGCCAGCAGCGGTAGGGACAGGGGAATCTCACCCCTCCACTTT. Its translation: CASSGRDRGISPLHF.

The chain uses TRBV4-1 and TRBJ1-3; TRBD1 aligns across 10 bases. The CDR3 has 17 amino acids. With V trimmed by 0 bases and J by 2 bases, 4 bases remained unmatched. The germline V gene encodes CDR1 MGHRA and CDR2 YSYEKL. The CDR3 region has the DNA TGCGCCAGCAGCCAAGAGGGGACAGGGGAAGCTGGAAACACCATATATTTT. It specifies CASSQEGTGEAGNTIYF.

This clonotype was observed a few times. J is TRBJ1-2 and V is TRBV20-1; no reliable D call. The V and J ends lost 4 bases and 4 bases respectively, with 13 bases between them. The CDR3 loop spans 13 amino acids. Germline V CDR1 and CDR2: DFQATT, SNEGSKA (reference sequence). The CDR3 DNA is TGCAGTGCTACCGGGGTGCAGCTCTATGGCTACACCTTC. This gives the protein CSATGVQLYGYTF.